This T cell receptor (beta chain) was observed in a study of T cells in Graves' hyperthyroidism and ophthalmopathy. Using RNA transcripts as the source, TCR beta CDR3 regions were amplified. The TCR CDR3 was amplified in a first-round RT-PCR using the HTBI primer set. MiXCR, applied by TCRdb to the multiplex PCR reads, yields one record per CDR3 protein. Of fewer than 300,000 distinct CDR3 sequences in the sample, over 12% were seen once. This CDR3 region has 13 residues. From germline, CDR1 is SGHRS and CDR2 YFSETQ. The V gene lost 5 bases and the J gene lost 7 bases, with 15 bases spanning the gap. This clonotype appeared a few times.

The clonotype originates from a woman in her forties or fifties with Graves' hyperthyroidism that later progressed to Graves' ophthalmopathy. The V and J genes are TRBV5-1 and TRBJ1-1; a possible D gene is TRBD1 (5 bases). The specimen sequenced was blood. In DNA form, the CDR3 reads TGCGCCAGCAGGATTGGGGCAGGGAATGAAGCTTTCTTT. This codes for CASRIGAGNEAFF.